This T cell receptor beta chain was observed in a study of T-cell reconstitution after alpha-beta-depleted transplantation in children. Germline CDR1 reads DFQATT; CDR2 reads SNEGSKA (reference sequence). V dropped 3 bases and J dropped 3 bases, with 12 bases sitting between them. The CDR3 consists of 14 residues. A TCRbeta library incorporating unique molecular identifiers was prepared. One entry per CDR3 protein, called by TCRdb with MiXCR from the PCR reads. The table includes over 300,000 distinct CDR3 sequences, 10% detected once. The TCR originated in a human donor who donated a stem cell graft to a child with acute lymphoblastic leukemia. This material consisted of PBMCs from the stem cell graft donor, taken from the stem cell graft. The V gene is TRBV20-1, the J gene TRBJ1-5; maybe TRBD1 (5 bases). The CDR3 loop reads CSARAGRLNQPQHF. The CDR3 bases are TGCAGTGCTAGGGCGGGACGGCTCAATCAGCCCCAGCATTTT.